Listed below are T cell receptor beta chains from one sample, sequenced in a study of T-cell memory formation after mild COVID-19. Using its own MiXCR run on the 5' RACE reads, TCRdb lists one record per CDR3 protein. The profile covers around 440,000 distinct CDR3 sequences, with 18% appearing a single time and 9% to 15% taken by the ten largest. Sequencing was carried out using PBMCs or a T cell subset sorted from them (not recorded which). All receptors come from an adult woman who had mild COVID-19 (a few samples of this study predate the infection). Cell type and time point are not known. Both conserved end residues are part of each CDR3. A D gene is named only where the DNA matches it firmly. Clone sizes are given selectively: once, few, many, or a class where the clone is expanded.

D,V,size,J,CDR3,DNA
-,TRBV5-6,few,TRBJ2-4,CASSSGTVGGNIQYF,TGTGCCAGCAGTTCGGGGACAGTGGGGGGGAACATTCAGTACTTC
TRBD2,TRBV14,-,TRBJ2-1,CASSQGDGGIHEQFF,TGTGCCAGCAGCCAAGGGGACGGGGGGATCCATGAGCAGTTCTTC
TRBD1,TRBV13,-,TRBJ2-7,CASSTRQGAYEQYF,TGTGCCAGCAGCACCCGACAGGGAGCCTACGAGCAGTACTTC
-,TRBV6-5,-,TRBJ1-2,CASSYGGGANYGYTF,TGTGCCAGCAGTTACGGGGGGGGAGCTAACTATGGCTACACCTTC
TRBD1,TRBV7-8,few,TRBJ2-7,CASRRDRGPFAYEQYF,TGTGCCAGCAGGCGGGACAGGGGGCCATTCGCCTACGAGCAGTACTTC
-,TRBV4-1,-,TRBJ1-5,CASSPYGGNQPQHF,TGCGCCAGCAGCCCCTACGGGGGCAATCAGCCCCAGCATTTT
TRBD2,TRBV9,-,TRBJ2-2,CASSGPAGDTGELFF,TGTGCCAGCAGCGGTCCAGCGGGGGACACCGGGGAGCTGTTTTTT
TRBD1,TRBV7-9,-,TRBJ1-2,CASSVQGARGYTF,TGTGCCAGCAGTGTGCAGGGGGCTAGGGGCTACACCTTC
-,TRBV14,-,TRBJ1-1,CASSHRQMNTEAFF,TGTGCCAGCAGCCATCGGCAGATGAACACTGAAGCTTTCTTT
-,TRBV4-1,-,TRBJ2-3,CASSFRVTQDTQYF,TGCGCCAGCAGCTTCCGGGTCACCCAAGATACGCAGTATTTT
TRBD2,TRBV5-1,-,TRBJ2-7,CASRTSGTHEQYF,TGCGCCAGCCGGACTAGCGGGACCCACGAGCAGTACTTC
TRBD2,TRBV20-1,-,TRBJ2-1,CSARLLAGGYNEQFF,TGCAGTGCTAGACTGCTAGCGGGGGGCTACAATGAGCAGTTCTTC
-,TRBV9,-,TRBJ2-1,CASSPGRLHNEQFF,TGTGCCAGCAGCCCAGGACGACTCCACAATGAGCAGTTCTTC
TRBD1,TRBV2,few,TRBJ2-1,CASSDRTGGFNEQFF,TGTGCCAGCAGTGATCGGACAGGGGGGTTCAATGAGCAGTTCTTC
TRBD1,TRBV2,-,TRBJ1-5,CASSERQGYQPQHF,TGTGCCAGCAGTGAAAGACAGGGTTATCAGCCCCAGCATTTT
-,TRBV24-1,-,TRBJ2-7,CATSDSGTKIYEQYF,TGTGCCACCAGTGATTCGGGGACCAAAATCTACGAGCAGTACTTC
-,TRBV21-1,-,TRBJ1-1,CASSRRGGQLDTEAFF,TGTGCCAGCAGCCGCCGTGGGGGGCAGTTGGACACTGAAGCTTTCTTT
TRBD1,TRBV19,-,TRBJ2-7,CASSTTGTGRYEQYF,TGTGCCAGTAGTACCACCGGGACAGGGCGCTACGAGCAGTACTTC
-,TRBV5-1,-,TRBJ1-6,CASSLEVRNSPLHF,TGCGCCAGCAGCTTGGAGGTCCGTAATTCACCCCTCCACTTT
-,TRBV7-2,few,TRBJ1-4,CASSAYPATNEKLFF,TGTGCCAGCAGCGCGTACCCAGCAACTAATGAAAAACTGTTTTTT
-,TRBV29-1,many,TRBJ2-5,CSVEEWRQETQYF,TGCAGCGTTGAAGAATGGCGGCAAGAGACCCAGTACTTC
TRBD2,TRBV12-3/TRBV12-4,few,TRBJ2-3,CASSGGLAGPSDTQYF,TGTGCCAGCAGTGGGGGACTAGCGGGGCCCTCGGATACGCAGTATTTT
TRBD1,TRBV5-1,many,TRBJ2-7,CASSLGQGPTYEQYF,TGCGCCAGCAGCTTGGGACAGGGACCAACCTACGAGCAGTACTTC
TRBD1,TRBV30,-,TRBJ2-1,CAWSPRDRNEQFF,TGTGCCTGGAGTCCCCGGGACAGAAATGAGCAGTTCTTC
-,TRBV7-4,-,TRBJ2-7,CASSLCDTERYEQYF,TGTGCCAGCAGCTTATGCGACACGGAGCGATACGAGCAGTACTTC
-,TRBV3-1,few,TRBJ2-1,CASTPLLSSYNEQFF,TGTGCCAGCACCCCGTTGTTGAGCTCCTACAATGAGCAGTTCTTC
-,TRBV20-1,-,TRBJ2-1,CSATGNNEQFF,TGCAGTGCTACAGGTAACAATGAGCAGTTCTTC
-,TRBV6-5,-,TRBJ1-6,CASSYSDTGYNSPLHF,TGTGCCAGCAGTTACTCGGACACCGGCTATAATTCACCCCTCCACTTT
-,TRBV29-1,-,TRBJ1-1,CSVSPTGNTEAFF,TGCAGCGTCTCCCCTACAGGGAACACTGAAGCTTTCTTT
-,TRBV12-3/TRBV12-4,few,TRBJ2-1,CASSLARDEQFF,TGTGCCAGCAGCTTAGCGCGGGATGAGCAGTTCTTC
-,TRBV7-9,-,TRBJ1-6,CASSLGQGTYNSPLHF,TGTGCCAGCAGCTTAGGGCAGGGCACCTATAATTCACCCCTCCACTTT
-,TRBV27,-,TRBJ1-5,CASSFTGSNQPQHF,TGTGCCAGCAGTTTCACTGGTTCGAATCAGCCCCAGCATTTT
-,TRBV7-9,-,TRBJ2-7,CASSLGSGSGTSYEQYF,TGTGCCAGCAGCTTAGGGTCCGGGTCAGGAACCTCCTACGAGCAGTACTTC
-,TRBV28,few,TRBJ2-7,CASSFPSKDEQYF,TGTGCCAGCAGTTTCCCCTCCAAGGACGAGCAGTACTTC
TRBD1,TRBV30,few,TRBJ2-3,CAWKRGQGTPSTQYF,TGTGCCTGGAAACGAGGACAGGGGACGCCCTCTACGCAGTATTTT
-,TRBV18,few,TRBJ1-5,CASSDGRRNQPQHF,TGTGCCAGCTCGGACGGACGCAGAAATCAGCCCCAGCATTTT
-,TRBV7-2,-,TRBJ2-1,CASTSRWVNNEQFF,TGTGCCAGCACCTCGCGATGGGTCAACAATGAGCAGTTCTTC
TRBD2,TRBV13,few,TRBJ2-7,CASSLSGGYEQYF,TGTGCCAGCAGCTTATCGGGAGGCTACGAGCAGTACTTC
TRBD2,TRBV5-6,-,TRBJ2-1,CASGMGTSSYNEQFF,TGTGCCAGCGGCATGGGGACTAGTTCCTACAATGAGCAGTTCTTC
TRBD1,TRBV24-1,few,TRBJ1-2,CATSVPLGRQGSLNYGYTF,TGTGCCACCAGTGTTCCCCTGGGGAGACAGGGGTCCCTTAACTATGGCTACACCTTC
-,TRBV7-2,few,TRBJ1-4,CASSPQQGATNEKLFF,TGTGCCAGCAGCCCACAACAGGGCGCAACTAATGAAAAACTGTTTTTT
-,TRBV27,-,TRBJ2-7,CASIGPPYEQYF,TGTGCCAGCATCGGGCCCCCCTACGAGCAGTACTTC
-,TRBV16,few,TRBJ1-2,CASSQSTSGDGYTF,TGTGCCAGCAGCCAATCAACGTCAGGGGATGGCTACACCTTC
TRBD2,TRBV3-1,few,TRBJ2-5,CASSLRGGGRETQYF,TGTGCCAGCAGCCTTCGAGGCGGGGGGAGGGAGACCCAGTACTTC
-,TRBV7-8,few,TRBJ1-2,CASSPRGEPYYGYTF,TGTGCCAGCAGCCCGCGCGGAGAACCTTACTATGGCTACACCTTC
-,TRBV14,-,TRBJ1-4,CASSKGRGEKLFF,TGTGCCAGCAGCAAAGGTCGCGGTGAAAAACTGTTTTTT
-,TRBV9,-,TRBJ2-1,CASSVEGLSVNEQFF,TGTGCCAGCAGCGTAGAAGGATTGTCGGTCAATGAGCAGTTCTTC
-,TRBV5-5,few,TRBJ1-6,CAGSRGTYGAPLHF,TGTGCCGGGTCCCGCGGGACGTATGGAGCACCCCTCCACTTT
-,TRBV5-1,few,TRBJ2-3,CASYLSVEKTDTQYF,TGCGCCAGTTATCTTAGCGTGGAGAAGACAGATACGCAGTATTTT
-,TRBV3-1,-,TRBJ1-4,CASGDPGREKLFF,TGTGCCAGCGGGGATCCGGGGCGTGAAAAACTGTTTTTT
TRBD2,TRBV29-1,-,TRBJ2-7,CSVEGLVVDEQYF,TGCAGCGTAGAGGGACTAGTCGTCGACGAGCAGTACTTC
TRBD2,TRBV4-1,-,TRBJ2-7,CASSRRASGESSYEQYF,TGCGCCAGCAGCCGCAGAGCTAGCGGGGAGAGCTCCTACGAGCAGTACTTC
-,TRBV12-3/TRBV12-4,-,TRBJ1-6,CASRYREGAYNSPLHF,TGTGCCAGCAGATACAGGGAGGGCGCGTATAATTCACCCCTCCACTTT
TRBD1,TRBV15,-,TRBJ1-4,CATSRAWTGDNEKLFF,TGTGCCACCAGCAGAGCCTGGACAGGAGATAATGAAAAACTGTTTTTT
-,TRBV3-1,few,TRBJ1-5,CASSPHGGGSNQPQHF,TGTGCCAGCAGCCCACACGGAGGAGGGAGCAATCAGCCCCAGCATTTT
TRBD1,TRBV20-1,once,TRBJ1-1,CSAPRGGGGNTEAFF,TGCAGTGCCCCGCGAGGGGGCGGCGGGAACACTGAAGCTTTCTTT
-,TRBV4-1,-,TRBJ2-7,CASSQAPHGGSYEQYF,TGCGCCAGCAGCCAAGCCCCGCATGGCGGGTCCTACGAGCAGTACTTC
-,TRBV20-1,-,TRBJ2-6,CSARDTGPGANVLTF,TGCAGTGCTAGAGATACAGGGCCCGGGGCCAACGTCCTGACTTTC
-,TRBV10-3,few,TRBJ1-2,CAISLQGLKGYTF,TGTGCCATCAGCCTACAGGGTCTCAAGGGCTACACCTTC
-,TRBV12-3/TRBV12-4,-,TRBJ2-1,CASSLGRGEYNEQFF,TGTGCCAGCAGTTTAGGCAGGGGGGAATACAATGAGCAGTTCTTC